These 15 T cell receptor beta chains came from one sample sequenced in a study of response to subunit inactivated influenza vaccine. TCRdb independently ran MiXCR on the RT-PCR reads; one entry per CDR3 protein. The repertoire includes fewer than 650,000 distinct CDR3 sequences, 10% to 15% of them detected once, and roughly 13% sits in the top ten. The sample was PBMCs from blood, taken more than 35 days after vaccination. These receptors all come from a man over 45 who received an inactivated influenza vaccine.

The chain carries TRBV4-3 and TRBJ1-6; D uncertain. Germline CDR1 LGHNA, CDR2 YSLEER. The V end lost 2 bases, the J end lost 5 bases, and 7 bases lay between the germline ends. This CDR3 spans 14 amino acids. The chain's CDR3 is CASSQSLDNSPLHF. The DNA for the CDR3 is TGCGCCAGCAGCCAATCACTAGATAATTCACCCCTCCACTTT.

The gene calls are TRBV10-3 and TRBJ2-1; 9 nucleotides line up with TRBD2. Per the germline V gene, CDR1 is ENHRY and CDR2 is SYGVKD. The length of the CDR3 is 14 residues. Unmatched junction bases numbered 9, after V lost 7 bases and J lost 8 bases. CDR3 nucleotide sequence: TGTGCCATCATGAGGCTAGCGGGAATCGATGAGCAGTTCTTC. Translated, it gives CAIMRLAGIDEQFF.

J is TRBJ2-7 and V is TRBV5-1; D possibly corresponds to TRBD1 (6 bases). The CDR3 sequence is 15 residues long. Germline V gene lookup returns CDR1 SGHRS and CDR2 YFSETQ. Trimming cost V 0 bases and J 2 bases, with 12 bases left between them. The CDR3 nucleotides read TGCGCCAGCAGCTTGGTACCAGGGGCCGCCTACGAGCAGTACTTC. Amino acid sequence: CASSLVPGAAYEQYF.

The genes are TRBV5-1 and TRBJ2-2; the D is unclear. The CDR3 sequence is 15 residues long. V lost 7 bases to trimming and J lost 1 base, with 14 bases between them. The V gene's germline CDR1 is SGHRS and CDR2 YFSETQ. This CDR3 reads CASAPHLGNTGELFF. CDR3 in DNA: TGCGCCAGCGCCCCCCATCTAGGGAACACCGGGGAGCTGTTTTTT.

This clonotype was seen more than once but under ten times. The gene calls are TRBV11-2 and TRBJ2-3, with TRBD2 matching over 9 bases. The CDR3 is 18 residues long. J gave up 1 base and V 5 bases, and 13 bases lay outside the gene matches. Germline values: CDR1 SGHAT, CDR2 FQNNGV. The CDR3 region has the DNA TGTGCCAGCAGCCCCCGCACCCGTAGCGGGGGCCGCACAGATACGCAGTATTTT. This sequence encodes CASSPRTRSGGRTDTQYF.

This clonotype was recorded a few times. V is TRBV29-1 and J is TRBJ2-4, with D perhaps being TRBD1 or TRBD2 (6 bases each). Germline CDR1 is SQVTM and CDR2 is ANQGSEA. V lost 6 bases and J lost 7, with 19 bases in between. CDR3 size: 14 residues. The CDR3 region is CSVRNAGQGNIQYF. The CDR3 DNA reads TGCAGCGTGCGGAATGCGGGGCAGGGGAACATTCAGTACTTC.

The chain recombines TRBV5-1 with TRBJ2-7, with 8 bases aligning to TRBD2. This CDR3 comprises 16 residues. The V and J ends lost 0 bases and 2 bases, in that order; junction bases with no gene match: 7. Per the germline V gene, CDR1 is SGHRS and CDR2 is YFSETQ. CDR3 region: CASSLVGSGATYEQYF. For the CDR3, the DNA is TGCGCCAGCAGCTTGGTGGGTAGCGGGGCCACCTACGAGCAGTACTTC.

The rearrangement uses TRBV7-4 and TRBJ1-5; D not resolved. CDR3 length: 17 residues. Germline lookup yields CDR1 SGHVT and CDR2 SQSDAQ. Trimming removed 11 bases at V and 0 bases at J, with 23 bases between. DNA of the CDR3: TGTGCCTCCTCCCAAGGAACTGGAAACTTTAGCAATCAGCCCCAGCATTTT. This sequence encodes CASSQGTGNFSNQPQHF.

The V call is TRBV7-9, the J call TRBJ1-1, with D unclear. This CDR3 contains 14 residues. Germline V gene lookup returns CDR1 SEHNR and CDR2 FQNEAQ (reference sequence). Trimming cost V 5 bases and J 0 bases, with 10 bases left between them. The CDR3, as DNA: TGTGCCAGCAGCCCTCAGCTAATGAACACTGAAGCTTTCTTT. Translation gives CASSPQLMNTEAFF.

V is TRBV20-1 and J is TRBJ2-3; 10 bases are a match to TRBD2. The V gene end was trimmed by 6 bases and the J gene end by 6 bases; junction bases not matched to a gene: 6. Germline CDR1 reads DFQATT; CDR2 reads SNEGSKA (reference sequence). The CDR3 is 13 amino acids. The CDR3 region has the DNA TGCAGTGCCGTATTTAGCGGGAGGGATACGCAGTATTTT. Translated: CSAVFSGRDTQYF.

V is TRBV7-8 and J is TRBJ1-2; TRBD1 matches 8 bases. Germline lookup yields CDR1 SGHVS and CDR2 FQNEAQ. Losses at the gene ends were 0 bases for V and 6 bases for J; bases not matched to a gene: 9. CDR3 length: 16 amino acids. The CDR3 sequence: CASSLADTTGAHGYTF. Written as DNA, the CDR3 is TGTGCCAGCAGCTTAGCAGATACGACAGGGGCGCATGGCTACACCTTC.

The V call is TRBV7-2, the J call TRBJ2-7, with 9 bases lining up with TRBD2. The CDR3 sequence is 14 residues long. V lost 1 base to trimming and J lost 4 bases; unmatched junction nucleotides: 2. Germline lookup yields CDR1 SGHTA and CDR2 FQGNSA. CDR3 bases: TGTGCCAGCAGCTTAGGCGGGAGGGGGTACGAGCAGTACTTC. Its protein is CASSLGGRGYEQYF.

This clonotype was seen more than once but under ten times. The CDR3 DNA reads as TGTGCCAGCAGCTTAGCGTTGCGGAGGGGGGCAGATACGCAGTATTTT. It translates to CASSLALRRGADTQYF. The chain joins TRBV7-2 to TRBJ2-3; TRBD1 or TRBD2 may be the D gene (6 bases each). The CDR3 sequence is 16 residues long. CDR1 SGHTA and CDR2 FQGNSA come from the germline V gene. Trimming cost V 0 bases and J 4 bases, with 14 bases left between them.

This sequence joins TRBV7-9 and TRBJ2-5; TRBD1 matches at 8 bases. Germline V CDR1 and CDR2: SEHNR, FQNEAQ (reference sequence). The V gene end was trimmed by 5 bases and the J gene end by 5 bases; junction bases not matched to a gene: 10. This CDR3 region has 15 residues. In DNA, the CDR3 is TGTGCCAGCAGCCGTTCTTCGGGACAGGAGGAGACCCAGTACTTC. Translated: CASSRSSGQEETQYF. Combining the CDR3 with reference TRBV7-9 and TRBJ2-5 gives the whole variable domain DTGVSQNPRHKITKRGQNVTFRCDPISEHNRLYWYRQTLGQGPEFLTYFQNEAQLEKSRLLSDRFSAERPKGSFSTLEIQRTEQGDSAMYLCASSRSSGQEETQYFGPGTRLLVL.

The V call is TRBV5-4, the J call TRBJ2-1; D gene unclear. The V and J ends lost 5 bases and 0 bases respectively, with 15 bases between them. The CDR3 consists of 16 residues. CDR1 is SGHNT and CDR2 is YYREEE in the germline V gene (reference sequence). The CDR3 sequence is CASRLNSGRSYNEQFF. The CDR3 DNA sequence: TGTGCCAGCAGACTTAATTCGGGTCGCTCCTACAATGAGCAGTTCTTC.